These T cell receptor beta chains were read from a single sample in a study of cytomegalovirus exposure and HLA in healthy donors. Sequencing was performed with immunoSEQ multiplex PCR; in TCRdb, only in-frame clones are kept and a portion is missing. The table shows tens of thousands of clones, with approximately 78% occurring only once. Sequences were obtained from PBMCs. The receptors shown here come from a young man in good health and CMV-seropositive. Each CDR3 is given with its conserved first and last residue. Each record gives: clone size, V gene, J gene, D gene, CDR3 protein, CDR3 DNA. D genes are given only for firm matches. The size entry is marked missing in some rows and otherwise reads once, few, many or a size class.

size: -; V: TRBV5-1; J: TRBJ1-4; D: -; CDR3: CASSLLAGEGKLFF; DNA: TGCGCCAGCAGCTTGCTGGCGGGGGAAGGAAAACTGTTTTTT
size: -; V: TRBV29-1; J: TRBJ2-1; D: TRBD1; CDR3: CSVGQGSRGEQFF; DNA: TGCAGCGTGGGACAGGGGAGTAGGGGTGAGCAGTTCTTC
size: once; V: TRBV16; J: TRBJ1-5; D: TRBD1; CDR3: CASSRIGQGNQPQHF; DNA: TGTGCCAGCAGCCGGATCGGACAGGGCAATCAGCCCCAGCATTTT
size: -; V: TRBV5-1; J: TRBJ2-5; D: TRBD1; CDR3: CASSSGQGGQETQYF; DNA: TGCGCCAGCAGCTCTGGACAGGGAGGCCAAGAGACCCAGTACTTC
size: -; V: TRBV15; J: TRBJ2-7; D: TRBD1; CDR3: CATSRRGQGFEQYF; DNA: TGTGCCACCAGCAGGAGAGGACAGGGATTCGAGCAGTACTTC
size: -; V: TRBV30; J: TRBJ1-3; D: -; CDR3: CACNSGNTIYF; DNA: TGTGCCTGTAACTCTGGAAACACCATATATTTT
size: -; V: TRBV30; J: TRBJ2-3; D: TRBD2; CDR3: CAWAGGTDTQYF; DNA: TGTGCCTGGGCGGGGGGTACAGATACGCAGTATTTT
size: -; V: TRBV7-3; J: TRBJ1-1; D: -; CDR3: CASSRQRNTEAFF; DNA: TGTGCCAGCAGCCGGCAGCGGAACACTGAAGCTTTCTTT
size: -; V: TRBV27; J: TRBJ1-5; D: -; CDR3: CASSSQGGAGQPQHF; DNA: TGTGCCAGCAGTTCGCAAGGGGGTGCAGGTCAGCCCCAGCATTTT
size: -; V: TRBV6-1; J: TRBJ1-2; D: TRBD1; CDR3: CASRGDRGRDGYTF; DNA: TGTGCCAGCAGGGGGGACAGGGGGAGGGATGGCTACACCTTC
size: few; V: TRBV2; J: TRBJ1-2; D: TRBD1; CDR3: CASSNRGSSYGYTF; DNA: TGTGCCAGCAGTAACAGGGGCTCGAGCTATGGCTACACCTTC
size: -; V: TRBV30; J: TRBJ2-3; D: -; CDR3: CAWSRGTDTQYF; DNA: TGTGCCTGGAGTCGGGGGACAGATACGCAGTATTTT
size: few; V: TRBV28; J: TRBJ1-1; D: -; CDR3: CASSLGARLEAFF; DNA: TGTGCCAGCAGTTTAGGGGCCAGACTTGAAGCTTTCTTT
size: -; V: TRBV7-9; J: TRBJ1-2; D: -; CDR3: CASSRGAGYTF; DNA: TGTGCCAGCAGCCGCGGGGCCGGCTACACCTTC
size: -; V: TRBV10-3; J: TRBJ2-1; D: TRBD2; CDR3: CAISPGLYYNEQFF; DNA: TGTGCCATCAGTCCGGGACTATACTACAATGAGCAGTTCTTC
size: -; V: TRBV9; J: TRBJ2-5; D: TRBD2; CDR3: CASSVGGTSGRGETQYF; DNA: TGTGCCAGCAGCGTAGGAGGGACTAGCGGGAGAGGGGAGACCCAGTACTTC
size: -; V: TRBV9; J: TRBJ2-7; D: -; CDR3: CASSVVSVSDEQYF; DNA: TGTGCCAGCAGCGTAGTAAGTGTCAGTGACGAGCAGTACTTC